This TCR beta chain was captured in a study of regulatory T cells in long-lasting Graves disease. Time point given: persistent/refractory GD, antithyroid drugs over 5 years with positive TRAb. Researchers made the TCR library from RNA that was extracted from PBMCs. Construction of the TCR beta libraries employed iRepertoire HTBI primers in conjunction with Arm-PCR of CDR3 regions. Via MiXCR, TCRdb re-called the multiplex PCR reads, giving one row per CDR3 protein. There are about 660,000 distinct CDR3 sequences in the sample; about 32% occur only once, and 40% to 50% lies in the top ten. Trimming left V 4 bases short and J 1 base short, with 10 bases between. The CDR3 covers 14 residues. CDR1 is LGHDT and CDR2 is YNNKEL in the germline V gene (reference sequence). Whole-study findings and limits: Patients with persistent disease shared 2,500 or so public clonotypes, outpacing the roughly 950 shared by new patients.

This clonotype has more than one count but fewer than ten. Its antigen is currently unknown. The sequence was obtained from a female donor with Graves disease. The V call is TRBV3-1, the J call TRBJ1-1; the D is unclear. The sample consisted of peripheral blood mononuclear cells (PBMCs), taken when the disease was refractory, from a patient treated with antithyroid drugs. The chain's CDR3 is CASSPTKGNTEAFF. CDR3 in DNA: TGTGCCAGCAGCCCTACCAAAGGGAACACTGAAGCTTTCTTT. The whole variable domain, remainder taken from reference TRBV3-1 and TRBJ1-1, is DTAVSQTPKYLVTQMGNDKSIKCEQNLGHDTMYWYKQDSKKFLKIMFSYNNKELIINETVPNRFSPKSPDKAHLNLHINSLELGDSAVYFCASSPTKGNTEAFFGQGTRLTVV.